The sequence of this T cell receptor beta chain was determined in a study of CD8+CD57+ T cells in acquired aplastic anemia. Study-level background: The study obtained an average of about 3.1 ug of DNA from sorted CD4+ and CD8+ cells.

The CDR3 sequence is 15 residues long. The germline gives CDR1 LNHDA, CDR2 SQIVND (reference sequence). V was trimmed by 6 bases and J by 3 bases, leaving 15 bases between them. The TCR beta profiling, which covered VDJ combination and CDR3 sequence, was carried out using genomic DNA as the template. TCRdb processed the reads anew with MiXCR; each CDR3 protein has one entry. The sample contains 150,000 to 200,000 distinct CDR3 sequences, under 55% of which appear only once. The sequenced sample consisted of sorted CD4+, CD8+, or CD8+CD57+ T cells (not recorded which) from PBMCs. This clonotype was sampled from a human donor in good health. This chain joins TRBV19 and TRBJ1-5, with D unclear. This chain's CDR3 is CASSPTSGNNQPQHF. The CDR3 nucleotides are TGTGCCAGTAGCCCCACGTCGGGTAACAATCAGCCCCAGCATTTT.